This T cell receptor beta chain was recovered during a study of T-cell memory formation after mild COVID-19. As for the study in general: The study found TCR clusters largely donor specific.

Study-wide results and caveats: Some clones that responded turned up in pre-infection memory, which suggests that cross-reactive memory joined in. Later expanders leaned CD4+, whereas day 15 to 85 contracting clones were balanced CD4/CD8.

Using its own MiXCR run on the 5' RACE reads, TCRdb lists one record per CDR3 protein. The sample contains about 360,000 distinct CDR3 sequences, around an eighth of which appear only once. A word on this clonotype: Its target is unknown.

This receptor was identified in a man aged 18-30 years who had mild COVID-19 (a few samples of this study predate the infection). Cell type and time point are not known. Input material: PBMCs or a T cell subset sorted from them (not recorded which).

In nucleotides, the CDR3 is TGTGCCAGCAGTCATTTCCGGGACAGCGCCAGCAATGAGCAGTTCTTC. Amino acid sequence: CASSHFRDSASNEQFF. The rearrangement links TRBV6-1 to TRBJ2-1, with 7 positions matching TRBD1. V lost 5 bases, J lost 6 bases, and 13 bases stayed unmatched. CDR3 length equals 16 residues. Germline V gives CDR1 MNHNS, CDR2 SASEGT.